This record looks at one T cell receptor (beta chain) sequence and its context. This specimen belongs to a study of control samples from healthy donors and cancer patients. Generated by immunoSEQ multiplex PCR, the TCRdb table keeps only in-frame clones and is missing some. The repertoire holds 55,000 to 90,000 clones, with over 75% as singletons. The CDR3 runs 16 residues. V lost 9 bases to trimming and J lost 0 bases; unmatched junction nucleotides: 4. Germline CDR1 is LNHDA and CDR2 is SQIVND (reference sequence). This TCR was sampled from a man aged 50-59 years in good health. V usage is TRBV19 and J usage is TRBJ2-6, with 11 bases identical to TRBD1. The sequencing sample was made of blood. The CDR3 protein is CASGQGAHSGANVLTF. The CDR3 coding sequence is TGTGCCAGCGGACAGGGGGCCCACTCTGGGGCCAACGTCCTGACTTTC.